This T cell receptor beta chain was recovered during a study of ipilimumab plus nivolumab after autologous stem cell transplantation. Study-wide context: Patients received a median of about 5 ipilimumab and about 8 nivolumab doses. The DLBCL cohort had primary refractory and relapsed disease, with 18-month progression-free survival of about 82% and 31%.

On this clone: Germline is not matched at one junction end, which may reflect a read error.

The protocol was immunoSEQ multiplex PCR, while the TCRdb copy is restricted to in-frame clones and leaves out a portion. This sample has about 16,000 clones, with 75% to 85% found just once. Germline V gene sequence: CDR1 SNHLY, CDR2 FYNNEI. The CDR3 has 14 residues. Checkpoint therapy with ipilimumab 1 mg/kg began 14 to 28 days after transplant. The chain employs TRBV2 and TRBJ2-7; 7 bases fit TRBD1. This TCR was sampled from a male donor with diffuse large B-cell lymphoma. Source: PBMCs, taken in a trial of ipilimumab plus nivolumab as post-transplant consolidation. CDR3 nucleotides: TGTGCCTGCAGACAGGGCAGGAGCTCCTACGAGCAGTACTTC. Residues: CACRQGRSSYEQYF.